Below, 9 T cell receptor beta chains from the same sample are listed, as sequenced in a study of human T cells and chemical hapten exposure. TCRdb called the RACE reads again in MiXCR, with one record for every CDR3 protein. This sample has approximately 60,000 distinct CDR3 sequences; around 11% occur once, and the top ten carry almost 4%. Time point: pre-sensitization, week 0. Noted treatment: therapeutic diphenylcyclopropenone sensitization with weekly scalp DPC. The starting material was whole blood, obtained in connection with sensitization to the hapten diphenylcyclopropenone (DPC). The receptors were gathered from a woman between 40 and 50 years old with alopecia areata. Some clones in this sample may be carry-over from other donors' samples.

This clonotype was seen repeatedly, ten times or more. This chain joins TRBV7-6 and TRBJ2-1; D may be TRBD1 (6 bases). The V end lost 5 bases, the J end lost 5 bases, and 10 bases lay between the germline ends. Germline V lookup: CDR1 SGHVS, CDR2 FNYEAQ. CDR3 length equals 13 residues. CDR3 nucleotide sequence: TGTGCCAGCAGCACCCGACAGGACAATGAGCAGTTCTTC. Its translation is CASSTRQDNEQFF.

The genes are TRBV27 and TRBJ2-1, with D perhaps assigned TRBD1 or TRBD2 (5 bases each). V lost 4 bases to trimming and J lost 10 bases, with 8 bases between them. This CDR3 is 11 amino acids long. Germline V CDR1 and CDR2: MNHEY, SMNVEV (reference sequence). The CDR3 is CASSSGDEQFF. In DNA, the CDR3 is TGTGCCAGCAGTTCTGGGGACGAGCAGTTCTTC.

This clonotype was seen at least ten times. This rearrangement joins TRBV10-1 to TRBJ2-7; no clear D gene. Germline CDR1 WNHNN, CDR2 SYGVQD (reference sequence). The CDR3 extends over 11 amino acids. The ends were cut back, 3 bases at V and 12 bases at J, with 12 bases in the middle. The CDR3: CASSDPPRVYF. The DNA for the CDR3 is TGCGCCAGCAGTGATCCTCCTAGAGTGTACTTC.

This sequence joins TRBV20-1 and TRBJ2-5; no definite D call. The CDR3 loop spans 14 amino acids. Trimming took 2 bases from V and 1 from J, leaving 11 bases between them. Germline CDR1 reads DFQATT; CDR2 reads SNEGSKA (reference sequence). CDR3 protein: CSARHDKSQETQYF. The CDR3 nucleotides read TGCAGTGCTAGACATGACAAGTCCCAAGAGACCCAGTACTTC.

This clonotype showed up many times. The chain couples TRBV19 to TRBJ1-2; 7 nucleotides match TRBD1. Germline CDR1 is LNHDA and CDR2 is SQIVND (reference sequence). The CDR3 contains 15 residues. Germline trimming cut 5 bases from V and 3 bases from J; bases unmatched to any gene: 9. The CDR3 coding sequence is TGTGCCAGTAGTTACCCGGGACAGAAGGACTATGGCTACACCTTC. Its protein is CASSYPGQKDYGYTF.

V gene TRBV19 combines with J gene TRBJ1-1; D unresolved. CDR3 length equals 16 residues. CDR1 and CDR2 (germline): LNHDA, SQIVND (reference sequence). Trimming removed 6 bases from V and 4 bases from J, with 21 bases in between. The CDR3 region is CASSERRSGIGTEAFF. The DNA for the CDR3 is TGTGCCAGTAGCGAACGCCGTTCCGGGATTGGCACTGAAGCTTTCTTT.

This clonotype has a handful of counts. The chain is built from TRBV19 and TRBJ1-2; weak D call: TRBD1 (6 bases). The V end lost 2 bases, the J end lost 6 bases, and 22 bases lay between the germline ends. In germline, CDR1 is LNHDA, CDR2 SQIVND (reference sequence). The length of the CDR3 is 17 residues. CDR3 DNA sequence: TGTGCCAGTAGTATACCGACAGGCTCCGCGGTATCGCATGGCTACACCTTC. It translates to CASSIPTGSAVSHGYTF.

There are a few counts of this clonotype. The chain carries TRBV6-2 or TRBV6-3 and TRBJ2-5; the D gene is possibly TRBD2 (6 bases). Germline V lookup: CDR1 MNHEY, CDR2 SVGEGT. The CDR3 runs 17 residues. V lost 4 bases and J lost 2, with 20 bases in between. The CDR3 loop reads CASSSRPRRGIQETQYF. The CDR3 coding sequence is TGTGCCAGCAGTTCCCGACCCCGGAGGGGCATACAAGAGACCCAGTACTTC.

This clonotype was seen only a few times. V and J are TRBV11-2 and TRBJ2-1, with 8 bases that match TRBD2. The CDR3 sequence is 15 residues long. J lost 5 bases, V lost 1 base, and 4 bases had no gene match. Germline CDR1 reads SGHAT; CDR2 reads FQNNGV. The CDR3: CASSLGLARNNEQFF. The CDR3 DNA is TGTGCCAGCAGCTTAGGACTAGCGAGAAACAATGAGCAGTTCTTC. The variable domain in full, with the rest retrieved from reference TRBV11-2 and TRBJ2-1, is EAGVAQSPRYKIIEKRQSVAFWCNPISGHATLYWYQQILGQGPKLLIQFQNNGVVDDSQLPKDRFSAERLKGVDSTLKIQPAKLEDSAVYLCASSLGLARNNEQFFGPGTRLTVL.